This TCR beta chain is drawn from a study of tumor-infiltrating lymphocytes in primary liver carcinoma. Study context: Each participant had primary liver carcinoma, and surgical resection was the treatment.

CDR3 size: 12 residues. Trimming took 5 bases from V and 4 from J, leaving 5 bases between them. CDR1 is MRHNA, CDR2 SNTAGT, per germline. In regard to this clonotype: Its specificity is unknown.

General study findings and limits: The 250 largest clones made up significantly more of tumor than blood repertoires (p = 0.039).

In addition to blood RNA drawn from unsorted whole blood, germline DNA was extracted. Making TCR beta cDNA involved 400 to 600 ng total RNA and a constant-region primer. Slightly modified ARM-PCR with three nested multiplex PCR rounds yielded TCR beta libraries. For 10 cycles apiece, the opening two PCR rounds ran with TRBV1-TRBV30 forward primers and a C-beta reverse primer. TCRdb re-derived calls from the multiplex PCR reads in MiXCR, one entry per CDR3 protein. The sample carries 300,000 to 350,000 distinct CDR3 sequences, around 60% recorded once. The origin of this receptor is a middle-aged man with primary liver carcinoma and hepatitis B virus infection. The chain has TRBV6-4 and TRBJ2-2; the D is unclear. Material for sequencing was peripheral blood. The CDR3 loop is CASSTGTGELFF. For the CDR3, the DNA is TGTGCCAGCAGTACCGGCACCGGGGAGCTGTTTTTT.